This is a list of T cell receptor beta chains from one sample in a study of response to subunit inactivated influenza vaccine. A single record per CDR3 protein comes from TCRdb applying MiXCR to the RT-PCR reads. The table lists about 650,000 distinct CDR3 sequences, approximately 15% of them singletons. The sequencing here drew on PBMCs from blood, taken 14 days before vaccination. The receptors shown here come from a man aged 50 to 59 who received an inactivated influenza vaccine. Each CDR3 is given with its conserved first and last residue. D genes are given only for firm matches. Size values are once, few and many counts, or a class for expanded clones, and some rows have none.

v_gene: TRBV20-1
abundance: -
j_gene: TRBJ2-2
d_gene: TRBD2
CDR3nt: TGCAGTGCTAGAGGCCTAGCGGGAGGTTGGACCGGGGAGCTGTTTTTT
CDR3aa: CSARGLAGGWTGELFF

v_gene: TRBV3-1
abundance: few
j_gene: TRBJ2-4
d_gene: -
CDR3nt: TGTGCCAGCAGCTTTGGAGGTGGTTTAGCCAAAAACATTCAGTACTTC
CDR3aa: CASSFGGGLAKNIQYF

v_gene: TRBV18
abundance: few
j_gene: TRBJ2-3
d_gene: -
CDR3nt: TGTGCCAGCTCACCGGGGGGGCTGAACACAGATACGCAGTATTTT
CDR3aa: CASSPGGLNTDTQYF

v_gene: TRBV5-1
abundance: many
j_gene: TRBJ1-5
d_gene: -
CDR3nt: TGCGCCAGCAGCTTGTCCGTACCAGGGGTTCAGCCCCAGCATTTT
CDR3aa: CASSLSVPGVQPQHF

v_gene: TRBV27
abundance: few
j_gene: TRBJ1-4
d_gene: -
CDR3nt: TGTGCCAGCACCCCTCTGACGTCCTTTGGAGAAAAACTGTTTTTT
CDR3aa: CASTPLTSFGEKLFF

v_gene: TRBV5-6
abundance: few
j_gene: TRBJ2-7
d_gene: -
CDR3nt: TGTGCCAGCAGCTTGGCCGGATTCGCCTACGAGCAGTACTTC
CDR3aa: CASSLAGFAYEQYF

v_gene: TRBV11-3
abundance: few
j_gene: TRBJ2-2
d_gene: -
CDR3nt: TGTGCCAGCAGCGATCACTACAACACCGGGGAGCTGTTTTTT
CDR3aa: CASSDHYNTGELFF

v_gene: TRBV20-1
abundance: few
j_gene: TRBJ2-3
d_gene: TRBD1
CDR3nt: TGCAGTGCTAGAGATGCCAGGGGGCAAGCAGATACGCAGTATTTT
CDR3aa: CSARDARGQADTQYF

v_gene: TRBV28
abundance: -
j_gene: TRBJ1-2
d_gene: -
CDR3nt: TGTGCCAGCAGTGAAATGGAGGATGGAGGACACCAGAACTATGGCTACACCTTC
CDR3aa: CASSEMEDGGHQNYGYTF

v_gene: TRBV7-2
abundance: few
j_gene: TRBJ2-2
d_gene: -
CDR3nt: TGTGCCAGCAGCTTAGCAGGGGTTTTAAGGATGGACGGGGAGCTGTTTTTT
CDR3aa: CASSLAGVLRMDGELFF

v_gene: TRBV11-2
abundance: -
j_gene: TRBJ2-1
d_gene: TRBD2
CDR3nt: TGTGCCAGCAGCTTAGATCTAGCGGGAGTGGGCTATGAGCAGTTCTTC
CDR3aa: CASSLDLAGVGYEQFF

v_gene: TRBV5-1
abundance: many
j_gene: TRBJ1-5
d_gene: -
CDR3nt: TGCGCCAGCAGCTCAGGGAGTGGTAATCAGCCCCAGCATTTT
CDR3aa: CASSSGSGNQPQHF

v_gene: TRBV7-8
abundance: -
j_gene: TRBJ2-1
d_gene: TRBD1
CDR3nt: TGTGCCAGCAGCAGAGCCGGGACAGGGGCCTACAATGAGCAGTTCTTC
CDR3aa: CASSRAGTGAYNEQFF

v_gene: TRBV27
abundance: many
j_gene: TRBJ2-7
d_gene: TRBD2
CDR3nt: TGTGCCAGCAGTTTAACGGGAGGGCCCTACGAGCAGTACTTC
CDR3aa: CASSLTGGPYEQYF

v_gene: TRBV12-3/TRBV12-4
abundance: few
j_gene: TRBJ1-5
d_gene: -
CDR3nt: TGTGCCAGCGGCCCCCGGGGGGCGCAACAGCCCCAGCATTTT
CDR3aa: CASGPRGAQQPQHF

v_gene: TRBV20-1
abundance: few
j_gene: TRBJ1-5
d_gene: -
CDR3nt: TGCAGTGCAACAGACGTAGGGGATAGCAATCAGCCCCAGCATTTT
CDR3aa: CSATDVGDSNQPQHF

v_gene: TRBV7-9
abundance: -
j_gene: TRBJ2-5
d_gene: TRBD1
CDR3nt: TGTGCCAGCAGCACGGGACAGGTTCCGCAGACCCAGTACTTC
CDR3aa: CASSTGQVPQTQYF

v_gene: TRBV24-1
abundance: -
j_gene: TRBJ2-1
d_gene: TRBD1
CDR3nt: TGTGCCACCAGTGACCGGACAGGTAGCTCCTACAATGAGCAGTTCTTC
CDR3aa: CATSDRTGSSYNEQFF

v_gene: TRBV30
abundance: many
j_gene: TRBJ1-3
d_gene: TRBD1
CDR3nt: TGTGCCTGGAGTGAAGACAGGGCAACTGGAAACACCATATATTTT
CDR3aa: CAWSEDRATGNTIYF

v_gene: TRBV7-9
abundance: -
j_gene: TRBJ2-5
d_gene: TRBD2
CDR3nt: TGTGCCAGCAGCTTTAAACGGGAGGGCCAAGAGACCCAGTACTTC
CDR3aa: CASSFKREGQETQYF

v_gene: TRBV12-3/TRBV12-4
abundance: few
j_gene: TRBJ2-7
d_gene: -
CDR3nt: TGTGCCAGCACCTCTTGGGGCAGAACCTACGAGCAGTACTTC
CDR3aa: CASTSWGRTYEQYF

v_gene: TRBV28
abundance: few
j_gene: TRBJ2-3
d_gene: -
CDR3nt: TGTGCCAGCAGTTTAGCGCGGGACGACCGGTATTTT
CDR3aa: CASSLARDDRYF

v_gene: TRBV3-1
abundance: few
j_gene: TRBJ2-3
d_gene: -
CDR3nt: TGTGCCAGCAGCCCCCTAGGGGACCCCACAGATACGCAGTATTTT
CDR3aa: CASSPLGDPTDTQYF

v_gene: TRBV28
abundance: few
j_gene: TRBJ2-5
d_gene: -
CDR3nt: TGTGCCAGCAGTGACACGGGAGAGACCCAGTACTTC
CDR3aa: CASSDTGETQYF

v_gene: TRBV5-1
abundance: -
j_gene: TRBJ2-3
d_gene: TRBD2
CDR3nt: TGCGCCAGCCGAAGACTAGCGGAGACCACAGATACGCAGTATTTT
CDR3aa: CASRRLAETTDTQYF

v_gene: TRBV4-3
abundance: few
j_gene: TRBJ2-5
d_gene: TRBD1
CDR3nt: TGCGCCAGCAGCCAAGAGCCGACAGGGGTCGAGACCCAGTACTTC
CDR3aa: CASSQEPTGVETQYF

v_gene: TRBV6-5
abundance: -
j_gene: TRBJ1-1
d_gene: -
CDR3nt: TGTGCCAGCAGTTACTCGACAGCCATACGTATGAACACTGAAGCTTTCTTT
CDR3aa: CASSYSTAIRMNTEAFF

v_gene: TRBV9
abundance: few
j_gene: TRBJ2-5
d_gene: -
CDR3nt: TGTGCCAGCAGCGTAGAGGGGATGGGAGAGACCCAGTACTTC
CDR3aa: CASSVEGMGETQYF

v_gene: TRBV7-9
abundance: few
j_gene: TRBJ1-4
d_gene: -
CDR3nt: TGTGCCAGCAGCCAAACCCGGGGAATTGAAAAACTGTTTTTT
CDR3aa: CASSQTRGIEKLFF

v_gene: TRBV2
abundance: many
j_gene: TRBJ1-1
d_gene: -
CDR3nt: TGTGCCAGCAGTGAACCAGTGGTGGGGACTGAAGCTTTCTTT
CDR3aa: CASSEPVVGTEAFF

v_gene: TRBV10-3
abundance: few
j_gene: TRBJ2-6
d_gene: TRBD1
CDR3nt: TGTGCCATCAGTGCCTCGACAGGGGGTAACTCTGGGGCCAACGTCCTGACTTTC
CDR3aa: CAISASTGGNSGANVLTF

v_gene: TRBV10-3
abundance: few
j_gene: TRBJ2-7
d_gene: TRBD1
CDR3nt: TGTGCCATCAGTGGGGGACAGCTGAGCTCCTACGAGCAGTACTTC
CDR3aa: CAISGGQLSSYEQYF

v_gene: TRBV2
abundance: -
j_gene: TRBJ2-1
d_gene: -
CDR3nt: TGTGCCAGCAGTAACTCCAGGGTTATGCAGTTCTTC
CDR3aa: CASSNSRVMQFF

v_gene: TRBV9
abundance: few
j_gene: TRBJ2-7
d_gene: TRBD2
CDR3nt: TGTGCCAGCAGCGCATCTAGCGGGCGAGCTGAGCAGTACTTC
CDR3aa: CASSASSGRAEQYF

v_gene: TRBV28
abundance: many
j_gene: TRBJ2-1
d_gene: -
CDR3nt: TGTGCCAGCAGTCGGCAGGGCCGGGAGCAGTTCTTC
CDR3aa: CASSRQGREQFF

v_gene: TRBV3-1
abundance: many
j_gene: TRBJ2-7
d_gene: -
CDR3nt: TGTGCCAGCAGCGATTCGGGACATACCTACGAGCAGTACTTC
CDR3aa: CASSDSGHTYEQYF

v_gene: TRBV7-2
abundance: -
j_gene: TRBJ2-3
d_gene: -
CDR3nt: TGTGCCAGCAGGTTGGGGACTGCAGATACGCAGTATTTT
CDR3aa: CASRLGTADTQYF

v_gene: TRBV25-1
abundance: -
j_gene: TRBJ2-5
d_gene: -
CDR3nt: TGTGCCAGCGGGGATAATTCCGGGGGTCATGTGACCCAGTACTTC
CDR3aa: CASGDNSGGHVTQYF

v_gene: TRBV7-2
abundance: -
j_gene: TRBJ2-1
d_gene: TRBD1
CDR3nt: TGTGCCAGCAGTCGACCGGGACAGGGAGTTTACAATGAGCAGTTCTTC
CDR3aa: CASSRPGQGVYNEQFF

v_gene: TRBV5-1
abundance: -
j_gene: TRBJ2-3
d_gene: -
CDR3nt: TGCGCCAGCAGCATTCACCCCACAGATACGCAGTATTTT
CDR3aa: CASSIHPTDTQYF

v_gene: TRBV4-3
abundance: few
j_gene: TRBJ1-2
d_gene: TRBD1
CDR3nt: TGCGCCAGCAGCTACCGGGACAGTAACTATGGCTACACCTTC
CDR3aa: CASSYRDSNYGYTF

v_gene: TRBV30
abundance: -
j_gene: TRBJ2-3
d_gene: -
CDR3nt: TGTGCCTGGAGTGTATTAGTTTCGAGGGCGGGGATCACAGATACGCAGTATTTT
CDR3aa: CAWSVLVSRAGITDTQYF

v_gene: TRBV4-1
abundance: -
j_gene: TRBJ2-7
d_gene: -
CDR3nt: TGCGCCAGCAGCCAAGATCAAGGGGCCACCTACGAGCAGTACTTC
CDR3aa: CASSQDQGATYEQYF

v_gene: TRBV5-1
abundance: few
j_gene: TRBJ2-1
d_gene: TRBD2
CDR3nt: TGCGCCAGCAGCTTGAGGTTGTTGAGACTAGCGGGAGGGGCACCCTACAATGAGCAGTTCTTC
CDR3aa: CASSLRLLRLAGGAPYNEQFF

v_gene: TRBV9
abundance: -
j_gene: TRBJ2-5
d_gene: TRBD2
CDR3nt: TGTGCCAGCAGCCGTAGCGGGAGGGCCGGGGAGACCCAGTACTTC
CDR3aa: CASSRSGRAGETQYF

v_gene: TRBV27
abundance: few
j_gene: TRBJ2-1
d_gene: TRBD2
CDR3nt: TGTGCCAGCAGTACCCTACTAGCGGGAATGTTCGATGAGCAGTTCTTC
CDR3aa: CASSTLLAGMFDEQFF

v_gene: TRBV2
abundance: -
j_gene: TRBJ2-1
d_gene: -
CDR3nt: TGTGCCAGCAGTGAGCGGGGTGCCTACAATGAGCAGTTCTTC
CDR3aa: CASSERGAYNEQFF

v_gene: TRBV4-3
abundance: many
j_gene: TRBJ1-6
d_gene: -
CDR3nt: TGCGCCAGCAGCCAAGATGACGATCTTGGGTCACCCCTCCACTTT
CDR3aa: CASSQDDDLGSPLHF